The entry that follows covers one T cell receptor (beta chain) sequence. Its antigen is still unknown. No much larger clonotype is one base removed from it; base qualities were not supplied. Unstimulated Tregs (CD4+CD25+CD127-), CD4+ non-Tregs (CD4+CD25-), CD4 and CD8 cells were FACS-sorted from thawed PBMCs. Healthy control blood came either as purchased buffy coats or from healthy volunteers. Healthy control blood was processed by Ficoll density gradient to PBMCs and cryopreserved; patient PBMCs were collected before and after transplant. Genomic DNA was extracted from sorted cells with the QIAGEN DNeasy Blood and Tissue Kit for TCRbeta CDR3 sequencing. High-throughput TCRbeta CDR3 sequencing, which included PCR amplification with bias correction and internal controls, was done commercially through immunoSEQ. Regarding the original processing steps: Unique productive TCRbeta sequences were defined by CDR3 nucleotide sequence when primers matched and otherwise by CDR3 amino acid sequence together with Vbeta and Jbeta genes. To correct for sorting error, sequences found in more than one sorted population at a frequency ratio of 2:1 or less were discarded, and the remaining shared sequences were assigned to the population with the higher frequency. A sequence counted as donor-reactive if, in CFSE-low cells, the sequence had a frequency of at least 0.01% and was expanded at least 5-fold compared with unstimulated cells. Repertoire divergence was quantified by Jensen-Shannon divergence calculated from the top 100 TCRbeta sequences ranked by frequency. For samples with multiple sequencing runs, sorting error was corrected in each run separately before the runs were combined. As stored in TCRdb, this immuneACCESS dataset retains in-frame rearrangements with V and J assigned. A fraction of the clones does not appear; measured against another copy, unresolved V genes explain less than half of the discrepancy, and the remainder lacks a known reason. V and J calls and clone size are copied from that table; D and trimming were computed from the DNA. This sample gives 92,000 or so clones in total; around 90% of them show up just once. About 4.9% of the sample belongs to the ten largest clones.

This sample is part of a study of Tregs in tolerant kidney transplant recipients (dated by TCRdb to about 2019). General notes on the study: TCRbeta sequencing was used in the study to identify donor-specific regulatory T cells before combined kidney and bone marrow transplantation, and the identified cells were then tracked after transplant. In 3 healthy controls, several methods of expanding Tregs specific for an allogeneic donor were compared by TCRbeta repertoire sequencing.

General study outcomes and caveats: Although technical replication error seemed to be minimal, the question of biological reproducibility was not addressed directly. The study was constrained by small patient numbers, and validation of the findings is required in larger populations and under other immunosuppression protocols. Expanding Tregs with activated donor B cells appeared to identify the most biologically relevant and donor-specific TCRbeta repertoire.

Input material: CD8+ T cells from blood. This TCR derives from a human donor in good health.

The CDR3 reads CSVEHGGGFSYEQYF. The nucleotide sequence is given as TGCAGCGTTGAACACGGAGGGGGCTTCTCCTACGAGCAGTACTTC. The chain employs TRBV29-1 and TRBJ2-7; the D gene is perhaps TRBD1, on 7 matching bases. The junction carries 14 bases between V and J, which are trimmed by 2 bases and 0 bases respectively. The germline V gene gives CDR1 as SQVTM and CDR2 as ANQGSEA. From its cysteine to its phenylalanine, the CDR3 spans 15 amino acids. CDR3 DNA only is kept here, 45 bases in frame from base 1.